Reported below is one T cell receptor (beta chain). From RNA transcripts, TCR beta CDR3 regions were amplified. With the HTBI primer set, the TCR CDR3 went through a first round of RT-PCR. In TCRdb, the multiplex PCR reads were re-called with MiXCR into one record per CDR3 protein. This table holds hundreds of thousands of distinct CDR3 sequences, around 16% found once. The sample belongs to a study of T cells in Graves' hyperthyroidism and ophthalmopathy. Germline lookup yields CDR1 MDHEN and CDR2 SYDVKM. This CDR3 comprises 16 residues. V shed 3 bases and J shed 7 bases, with 18 bases lying between them.

Material for sequencing was blood. The chain is built from TRBV28 and TRBJ1-4; weak D call: TRBD1 (6 bases). The sequence came from a woman in her 40s with Graves' ophthalmopathy. CDR3 DNA: TGTGCCAGCAGTTTCTTGGGGCAGGGGCGGGGTGAAAAACTGTTTTTT. Protein product: CASSFLGQGRGEKLFF.